The rows below give T cell receptor beta chains drawn from one sample of a study of blood T cell repertoires in COVID-19. The data were produced by immunoSEQ multiplex PCR, yet TCRdb's version contains in-frame clones alone and is incomplete. The profile shows 200,000 to 250,000 clones, about 86% of them singletons. Material for sequencing was peripheral blood. These TCRs come from a young man with active or convalescent COVID-19. CDR3s include the opening cysteine and the closing phenylalanine or tryptophan. The D gene is left open where the match is weak. The size field is filled for only some rows; it gives once, few, many or a size class.

clone size	D gene	V gene	J gene	CDR3 DNA	CDR3 protein
.	.	TRBV5-1	TRBJ2-3	TGCGCCAGCAGGCAGGGGTCCACAGATACGCAGTATTTT	CASRQGSTDTQYF
.	.	TRBV24-1	TRBJ2-5	TGTGCCACCGGACAGTCGGAGACCCAGTACTTC	CATGQSETQYF
.	.	TRBV6-1	TRBJ2-7	TGTGCCAGCAGTGAAGGACTAATCCTTGACGGGCAGTACTTC	CASSEGLILDGQYF
.	.	TRBV6-1	TRBJ1-4	TGTGCCAGCAGTGTGGGGGTCAAGGCAGGGAGGCGTGCTAATGAAAAACTGTTTTTT	CASSVGVKAGRRANEKLFF
.	.	TRBV2	TRBJ2-2	TGTGCCAGCAGTGAACAGGGGCCTATGTTCGGCGGGGAGCTGTTTTTT	CASSEQGPMFGGELFF
.	.	TRBV27	TRBJ2-1	TGTGCCAGCAGTTTATCGTTGGGACTCCCATCCTACAATGAGCAGTTCTTC	CASSLSLGLPSYNEQFF
.	.	TRBV5-4	TRBJ2-3	TGTGCCAGCAGCTGGCCCCGGCAGGGGATCCCAGATACGCAGTATTTT	CASSWPRQGIPDTQYF
.	TRBD1	TRBV7-6	TRBJ2-7	TGTGCCAGCAGCCATGGGACAGGGGAGGGCTACGAGCAGTACTTC	CASSHGTGEGYEQYF
.	.	TRBV7-6	TRBJ2-1	TGTGCCAGCAGCTTAGGTCTCGGGAGCTCCTACAATGAGCAGTTCTTC	CASSLGLGSSYNEQFF
.	.	TRBV5-1	TRBJ1-1	TGCGCCAGCAGCTTGGTGTGGGCGAACACTGAAGCTTTCTTT	CASSLVWANTEAFF
.	TRBD2	TRBV7-2	TRBJ2-7	TGTGCCAGCAGCTTGGTCCCGCGAGCGGGAGGCCACCATTCCTACGAGCAGTACTTC	CASSLVPRAGGHHSYEQYF
.	TRBD2	TRBV9	TRBJ2-2	TGTGCCAGCAGTTTAGCGGGAGCGGGCACCGGGGAGCTGTTTTTT	CASSLAGAGTGELFF
once	.	TRBV30	TRBJ1-3	TGTGCCTGGAGTCCAGGGGCAGGGACCCTACTCTCTGGAAACACCATATATTTT	CAWSPGAGTLLSGNTIYF
.	.	TRBV19	TRBJ2-4	TGTGCCAGTAGTAGACTCGAGTCCCTAGCCAAAAACATTCAGTACTTC	CASSRLESLAKNIQYF
.	TRBD1	TRBV7-9	TRBJ1-1	TGTGCCAGCAGCTTAGGGACAGGGGTAAGGAGGACTGAAGCTTTCTTT	CASSLGTGVRRTEAFF
.	.	TRBV11-2	TRBJ2-5	TGTGCCAGCAGCTTTAGTGTTTCTACCGGCTGGGGGCCTAAAGAGACCCAGTACTTC	CASSFSVSTGWGPKETQYF
.	.	TRBV7-3	TRBJ1-1	TGTGCCAGCAGCCACCCCGACAGGACGAACACTGAAGCTTTCTTT	CASSHPDRTNTEAFF
.	TRBD1	TRBV7-8	TRBJ2-7	TGTGCCAGCAGCTTAGGACCAGGGGGCGAGCAGTACTTC	CASSLGPGGEQYF
.	TRBD2	TRBV10-1	TRBJ2-3	TGCGCCAGCAGTGAGTCTAGCGGGATTAGCACAGATACGCAGTATTTT	CASSESSGISTDTQYF
.	TRBD2	TRBV10-2	TRBJ2-5	TGCGCCAGCAGGTGGCCGGGGGGGCAAGAGACCCAGTACTTC	CASRWPGGQETQYF
.	.	TRBV7-9	TRBJ2-7	TGTGCCAGCAGCTTAGGGGGCACCAATTACGAGCAGTACTTC	CASSLGGTNYEQYF
.	.	TRBV27	TRBJ2-4	TGTGCCAGCAGACCCTACGGAGGAGACATTCAGTACTTC	CASRPYGGDIQYF
.	.	TRBV27	TRBJ2-7	TGTGCCAGCAGTTTATCGGGGCCTAGCTACGAGCAGTACTTC	CASSLSGPSYEQYF
.	TRBD2	TRBV7-8	TRBJ2-2	TGTGCCAGCAGCGAACTAATGAGCGGGAGGGGCAACACCGGGGAGCTGTTTTTT	CASSELMSGRGNTGELFF
.	.	TRBV28	TRBJ1-1	TGTGCCAGCACTAGGGGTCTCGCTGAAGCTTTCTTT	CASTRGLAEAFF
once	.	TRBV15	TRBJ2-7	TGTGCCACCAGCAGAGGTGGACTCCGTTCCTACGAGCAGTACTTC	CATSRGGLRSYEQYF
.	TRBD1	TRBV28	TRBJ1-1	TGTGCCAGCAGAGGGACAGGGGGCAAGTTTGTCGAAGCTTTCTTT	CASRGTGGKFVEAFF
.	.	TRBV27	TRBJ1-1	TGTGCCAGCAGTTTTCTGGACAGTATCACTGAAGCTTTCTTT	CASSFLDSITEAFF
few	.	TRBV7-5	TRBJ1-6	TGTGTCAGAAGCCCCCGAGGTTCCCATAATTCACCCCTCCACTTT	CVRSPRGSHNSPLHF
.	.	TRBV18	TRBJ2-3	TGTGCCAGCTCAAACAACACAGATACGCAGTATTTT	CASSNNTDTQYF
.	TRBD1	TRBV6-5	TRBJ1-3	TGTGCCAGCACCCCCAGGGGGGCTGGAAACACCATATATTTT	CASTPRGAGNTIYF
.	.	TRBV27	TRBJ2-5	TGTGCCAGCAGTTTACTCGGACAGCAAGAGACCCAGTACTTC	CASSLLGQQETQYF
.	TRBD2	TRBV20-1	TRBJ2-1	TGCAGTGCTAGTGTAACTAGCGGGGGTGAGCAGTTCTTC	CSASVTSGGEQFF